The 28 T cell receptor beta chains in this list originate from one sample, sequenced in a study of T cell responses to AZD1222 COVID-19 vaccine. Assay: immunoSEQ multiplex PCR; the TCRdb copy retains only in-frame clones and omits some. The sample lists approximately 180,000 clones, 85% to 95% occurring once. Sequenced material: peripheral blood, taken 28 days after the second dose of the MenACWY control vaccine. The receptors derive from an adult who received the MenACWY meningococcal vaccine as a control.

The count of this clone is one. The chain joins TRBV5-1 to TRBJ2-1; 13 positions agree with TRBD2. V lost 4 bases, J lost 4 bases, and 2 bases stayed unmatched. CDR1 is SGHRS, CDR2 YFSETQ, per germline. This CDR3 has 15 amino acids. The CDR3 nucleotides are TGCGCCAGCAGCATACTAGCGGGGGGGTACAATGAGCAGTTCTTC. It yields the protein CASSILAGGYNEQFF.

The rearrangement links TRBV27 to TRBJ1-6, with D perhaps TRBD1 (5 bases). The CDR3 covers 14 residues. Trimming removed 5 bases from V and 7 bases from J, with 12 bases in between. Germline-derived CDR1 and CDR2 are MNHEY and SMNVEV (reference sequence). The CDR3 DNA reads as TGTGCCAGCAGTGGCACAGGTCGCAATTCACCCCTCCACTTT. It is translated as CASSGTGRNSPLHF.

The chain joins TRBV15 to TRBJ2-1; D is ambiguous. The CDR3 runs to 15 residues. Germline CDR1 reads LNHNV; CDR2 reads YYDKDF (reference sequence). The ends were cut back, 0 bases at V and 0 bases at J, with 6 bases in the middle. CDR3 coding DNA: TGTGCCACCAGCAGAGACGCCGGCTCCTACAATGAGCAGTTCTTC. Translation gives CATSRDAGSYNEQFF.

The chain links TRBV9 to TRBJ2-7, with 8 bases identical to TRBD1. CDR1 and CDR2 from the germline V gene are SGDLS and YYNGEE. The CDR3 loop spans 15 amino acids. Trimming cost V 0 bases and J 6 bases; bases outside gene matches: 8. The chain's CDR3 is CASSVGPDRGREQYF. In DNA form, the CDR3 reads TGTGCCAGCAGCGTAGGGCCTGACAGGGGACGCGAGCAGTACTTC. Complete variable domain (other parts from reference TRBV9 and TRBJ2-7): DSGVTQTPKHLITATGQRVTLRCSPRSGDLSVYWYQQSLDQGLQFLIQYYNGEERAKGNILERFSAQQFPDLHSELNLSSLELGDSALYFCASSVGPDRGREQYFGPGTRLTVT.

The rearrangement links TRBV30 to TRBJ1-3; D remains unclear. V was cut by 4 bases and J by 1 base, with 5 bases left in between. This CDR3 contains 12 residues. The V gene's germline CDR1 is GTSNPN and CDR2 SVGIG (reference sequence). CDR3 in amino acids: CAWKMSGNTIYF. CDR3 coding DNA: TGTGCCTGGAAGATGTCTGGAAACACCATATATTTT.

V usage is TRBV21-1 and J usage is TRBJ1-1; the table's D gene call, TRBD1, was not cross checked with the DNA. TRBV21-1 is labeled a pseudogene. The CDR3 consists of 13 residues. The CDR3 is CASSPTGYTEAFF. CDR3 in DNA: TGTGCCAGCAGCCCCACAGGGTACACTGAAGCTTTCTTT.

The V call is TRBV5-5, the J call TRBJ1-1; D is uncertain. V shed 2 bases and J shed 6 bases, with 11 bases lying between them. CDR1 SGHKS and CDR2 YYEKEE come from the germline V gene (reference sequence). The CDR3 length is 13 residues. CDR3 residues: CASSFEVDPEAFF. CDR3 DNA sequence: TGTGCCAGCAGCTTTGAGGTTGACCCTGAAGCTTTCTTT.

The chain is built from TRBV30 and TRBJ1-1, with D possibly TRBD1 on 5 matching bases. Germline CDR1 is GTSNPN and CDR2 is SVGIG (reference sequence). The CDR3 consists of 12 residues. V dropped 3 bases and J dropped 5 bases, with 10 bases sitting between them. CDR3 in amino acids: CAWRGEATEAFF. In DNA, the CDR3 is TGTGCCTGGAGAGGGGAGGCGACTGAAGCTTTCTTT.

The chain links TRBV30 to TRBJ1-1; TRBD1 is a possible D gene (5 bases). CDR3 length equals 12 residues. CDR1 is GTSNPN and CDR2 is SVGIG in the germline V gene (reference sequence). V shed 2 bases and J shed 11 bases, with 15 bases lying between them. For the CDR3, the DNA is TGTGCCTGGAGTATGTGGGGGGGGAGGGCTTTCTTT. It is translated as CAWSMWGGRAFF.

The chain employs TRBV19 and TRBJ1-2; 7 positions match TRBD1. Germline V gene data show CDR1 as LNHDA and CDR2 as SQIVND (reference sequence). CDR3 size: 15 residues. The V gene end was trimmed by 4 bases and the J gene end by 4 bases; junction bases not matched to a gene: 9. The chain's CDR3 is CASSKPRGLGYGYTF. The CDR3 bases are TGTGCCAGTAGTAAGCCGAGGGGGCTGGGCTATGGCTACACCTTC.

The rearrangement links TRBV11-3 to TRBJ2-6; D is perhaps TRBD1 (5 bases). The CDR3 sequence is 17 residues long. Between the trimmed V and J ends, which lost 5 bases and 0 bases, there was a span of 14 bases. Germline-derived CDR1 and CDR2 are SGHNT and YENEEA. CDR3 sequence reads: CASSPGQGLSGANVLTF. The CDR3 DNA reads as TGTGCCAGCAGCCCCGGTCAGGGCCTCTCTGGGGCCAACGTCCTGACTTTC.

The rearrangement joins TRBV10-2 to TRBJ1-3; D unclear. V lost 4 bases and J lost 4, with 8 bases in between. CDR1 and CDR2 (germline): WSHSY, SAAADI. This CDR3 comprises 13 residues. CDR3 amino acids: CASSAGSGNTIYF. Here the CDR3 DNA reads TGCGCCAGCAGTGCGGGCAGCGGAAACACCATATATTTT.

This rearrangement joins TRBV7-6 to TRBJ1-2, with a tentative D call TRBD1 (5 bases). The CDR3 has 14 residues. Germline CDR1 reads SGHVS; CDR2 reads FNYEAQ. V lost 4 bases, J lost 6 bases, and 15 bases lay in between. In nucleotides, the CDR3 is TGTGCCAGCAGCTCGGGACCCCAGACCGATGGCTACACCTTC. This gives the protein CASSSGPQTDGYTF.

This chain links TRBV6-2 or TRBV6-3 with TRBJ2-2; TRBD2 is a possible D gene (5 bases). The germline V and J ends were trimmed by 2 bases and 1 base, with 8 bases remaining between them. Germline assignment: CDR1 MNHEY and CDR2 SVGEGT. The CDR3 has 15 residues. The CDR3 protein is CASSYKRQNTGELFF. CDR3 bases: TGTGCCAGCAGTTACAAGCGGCAGAACACCGGGGAGCTGTTTTTT.

CDR3: CASSYPRDPSYEQYF. CDR3 coding DNA: TGTGCCAGCAGTTACCCCCGGGACCCCTCCTACGAGCAGTACTTC. The chain has TRBV6-5 and TRBJ2-7, with D perhaps being TRBD1 or TRBD2 (5 bases each). The germline V and J ends were trimmed by 2 bases and 0 bases, with 11 bases remaining between them. This CDR3 comprises 15 residues. Germline loops: CDR1 MNHEY, CDR2 SVGAGI.

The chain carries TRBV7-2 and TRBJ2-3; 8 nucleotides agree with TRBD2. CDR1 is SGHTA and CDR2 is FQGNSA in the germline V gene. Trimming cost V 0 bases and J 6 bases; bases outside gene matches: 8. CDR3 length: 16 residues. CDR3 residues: CASSLAASGRRDTQYF. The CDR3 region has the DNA TGTGCCAGCAGCTTAGCGGCTAGCGGGCGGCGGGATACGCAGTATTTT.

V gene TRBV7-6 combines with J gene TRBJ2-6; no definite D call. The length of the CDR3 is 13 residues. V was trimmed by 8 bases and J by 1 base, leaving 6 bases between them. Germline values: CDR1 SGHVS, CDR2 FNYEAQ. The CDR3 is CASGTSGANVLTF. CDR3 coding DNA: TGTGCCAGCGGAACTTCTGGGGCCAACGTCCTGACTTTC.

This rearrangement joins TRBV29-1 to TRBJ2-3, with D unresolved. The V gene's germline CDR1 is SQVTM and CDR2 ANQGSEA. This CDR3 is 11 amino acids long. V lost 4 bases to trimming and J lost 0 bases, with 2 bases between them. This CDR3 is CSVGSTDTQYF. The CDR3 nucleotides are TGCAGCGTTGGCAGCACAGATACGCAGTATTTT.

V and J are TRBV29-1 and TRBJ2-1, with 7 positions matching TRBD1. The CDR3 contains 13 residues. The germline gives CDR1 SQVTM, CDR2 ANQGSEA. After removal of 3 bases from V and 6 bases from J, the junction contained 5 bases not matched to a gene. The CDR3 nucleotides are TGCAGCGTTGAGGGACAGAAATTCAATGAGCAGTTCTTC. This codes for CSVEGQKFNEQFF.

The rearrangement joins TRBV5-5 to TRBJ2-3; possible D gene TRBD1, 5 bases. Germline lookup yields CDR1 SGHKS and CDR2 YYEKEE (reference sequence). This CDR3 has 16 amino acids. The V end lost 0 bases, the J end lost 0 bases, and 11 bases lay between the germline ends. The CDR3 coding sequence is TGTGCCAGCAGCTTGGGCCCAGCAGGGAGCACAGATACGCAGTATTTT. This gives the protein CASSLGPAGSTDTQYF.

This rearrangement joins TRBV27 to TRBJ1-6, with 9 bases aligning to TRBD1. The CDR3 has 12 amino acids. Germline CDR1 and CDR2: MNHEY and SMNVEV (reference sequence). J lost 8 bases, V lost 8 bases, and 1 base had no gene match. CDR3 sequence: CASGTGYSPLHF. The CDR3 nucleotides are TGTGCCAGCGGGACAGGGTATTCACCCCTCCACTTT.

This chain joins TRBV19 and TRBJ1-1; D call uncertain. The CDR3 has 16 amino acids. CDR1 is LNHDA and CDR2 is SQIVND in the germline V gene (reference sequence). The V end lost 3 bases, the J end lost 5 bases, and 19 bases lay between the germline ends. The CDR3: CASSMGLKKGRTEAFF. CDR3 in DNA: TGTGCCAGTAGTATGGGCCTGAAAAAAGGGAGAACTGAAGCTTTCTTT.

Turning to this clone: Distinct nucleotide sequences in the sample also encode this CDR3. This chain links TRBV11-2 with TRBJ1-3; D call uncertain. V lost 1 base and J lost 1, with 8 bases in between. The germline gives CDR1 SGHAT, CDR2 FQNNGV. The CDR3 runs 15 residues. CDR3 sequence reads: CASSLVGGSGNTIYF. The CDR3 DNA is TGTGCCAGCAGCTTAGTGGGAGGGTCTGGAAACACCATATATTTT.

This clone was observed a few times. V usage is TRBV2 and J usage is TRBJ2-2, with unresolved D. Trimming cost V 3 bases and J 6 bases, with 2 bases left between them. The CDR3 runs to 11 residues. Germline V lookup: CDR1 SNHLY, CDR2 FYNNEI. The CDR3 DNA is TGTGCCAGCAGTGAGTCCGGGGAGCTGTTTTTT. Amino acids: CASSESGELFF. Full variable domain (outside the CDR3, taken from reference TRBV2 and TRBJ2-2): EPEVTQTPSHQVTQMGQEVILRCVPISNHLYFYWYRQILGQKVEFLVSFYNNEISEKSEIFDDQFSVERPDGSNFTLKIRSTKLEDSAMYFCASSESGELFFGEGSRLTVL.

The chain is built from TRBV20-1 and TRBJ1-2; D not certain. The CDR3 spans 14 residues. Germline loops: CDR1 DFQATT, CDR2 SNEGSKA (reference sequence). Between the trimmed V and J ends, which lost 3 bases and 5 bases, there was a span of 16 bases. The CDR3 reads CSASSSGGSYGYTF. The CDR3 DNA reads TGCAGTGCTAGTTCCTCAGGAGGTTCTTATGGCTACACCTTC.

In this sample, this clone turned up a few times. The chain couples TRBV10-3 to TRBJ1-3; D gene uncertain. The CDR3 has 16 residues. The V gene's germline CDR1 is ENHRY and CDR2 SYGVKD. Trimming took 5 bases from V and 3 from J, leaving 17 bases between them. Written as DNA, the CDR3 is TGTGCCATCAGTCCCCTCAGCTCCCGCAGTGGAAACACCATATATTTT. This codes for CAISPLSSRSGNTIYF.

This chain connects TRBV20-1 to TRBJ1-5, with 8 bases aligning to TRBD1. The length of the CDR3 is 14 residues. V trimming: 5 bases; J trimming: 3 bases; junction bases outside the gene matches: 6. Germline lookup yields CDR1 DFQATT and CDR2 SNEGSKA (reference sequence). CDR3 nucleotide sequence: TGCAGTGCTGGTGGGACAGGACCCAATCAGCCCCAGCATTTT. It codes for CSAGGTGPNQPQHF.

The CDR3: CSARTDMNTEAFF. The CDR3 DNA follows: TGCAGCGCCAGAACCGATATGAACACTGAAGCTTTCTTT. The chain joins TRBV29-1 to TRBJ1-1; D ambiguous. Germline lookup yields CDR1 SQVTM and CDR2 ANQGSEA. V dropped 7 bases and J dropped 0 bases, with 12 bases sitting between them. The CDR3 loop spans 13 amino acids. The whole variable domain, filled in from reference TRBV29-1 and TRBJ1-1, reads SAVISQKPSRDICQRGTSLTIQCQVDSQVTMMFWYRQQPGQSLTLIATANQGSEATYESGFVIDKFPISRPNLTFSTLTVSNMSPEDSSIYLCSARTDMNTEAFFGQGTRLTVV.